The 10 T cell receptor beta chains given below trace back to one sample, sequenced in a study of PD-1 blockade in classical Hodgkin lymphoma. Noted time point: cycle 4 day 1 (C4D1), after less than 7 weeks of nivolumab. Brentuximab vedotin exposure varied among the patients, all of whom had relapsed after autologous stem cell transplantation. TCRdb's copy holds only in-frame clones and misses some; the assay was immunoSEQ multiplex PCR. Counted here are 100,000 or so clones, more than 70% occurring once; the ten biggest clones make up 15% to 20%. The material sequenced was peripheral blood mononuclear cells (PBMCs), taken before the fourth cycle of nivolumab. Receptors were obtained from a human donor with classical Hodgkin lymphoma.

The V gene is TRBV30, the J gene TRBJ1-1; D ambiguous. This CDR3 is 12 amino acids long. CDR1 and CDR2 from the germline V gene are GTSNPN and SVGIG (reference sequence). Trimming left V 0 bases short and J 3 bases short, with 5 bases between. Here the CDR3 reads CAWSVSDTEAFF. The CDR3 DNA sequence: TGTGCCTGGAGTGTATCCGACACTGAAGCTTTCTTT.

By sample share, this clone is large. This chain uses TRBV7-9 with TRBJ2-7, with a weak D call TRBD2 (5 bases). The CDR3 consists of 13 residues. Germline CDR1 and CDR2: SEHNR and FQNEAQ (reference sequence). Between the trimmed V and J ends, which lost 1 base and 5 bases, there was a span of 9 bases. As DNA, the CDR3 is TGTGCCAGCAGCTTAGTTTTCGGGGACGAGCAGTACTTC. Translation: CASSLVFGDEQYF. The full variable domain, completed using reference TRBV7-9 and TRBJ2-7, is DTGVSQNPRHKITKRGQNVTFRCDPISEHNRLYWYRQTLGQGPEFLTYFQNEAQLEKSRLLSDRFSAERPKGSFSTLEIQRTEQGDSAMYLCASSLVFGDEQYFGPGTRLTVT.

The V call is TRBV5-6, the J call TRBJ2-1; 7 bases fit TRBD2. This CDR3 comprises 16 residues. The V gene end was trimmed by 2 bases and the J gene end by 0 bases; junction bases not matched to a gene: 5. Germline V lookup: CDR1 SGHDT, CDR2 YYEEEE. The CDR3 DNA reads TGTGCCAGCAGCTTCGGCGGGAGTGTCTCCTACAATGAGCAGTTCTTC. It encodes CASSFGGSVSYNEQFF.

The CDR3 spells CASSSPVGVSDTQYF. The CDR3 DNA follows: TGTGCCAGCAGCTCCCCCGTGGGGGTTTCGGATACGCAGTATTTT. V gene TRBV7-9 combines with J gene TRBJ2-3; D tentatively reads TRBD1 or TRBD2 (5 bases each). In germline, CDR1 is SEHNR, CDR2 FQNEAQ (reference sequence). The CDR3 loop spans 15 amino acids. V gave up 4 bases and J gave up 6 bases, with 17 bases separating them.

The chain recombines TRBV4-3 with TRBJ2-7; D is uncertain. Looked up from germline, CDR1 is LGHNA and CDR2 is YSLEER. The V end lost 0 bases, the J end lost 3 bases, and 9 bases lay between the germline ends. This CDR3 contains 14 residues. CDR3 loop: CASSQDLGVYEQYF. CDR3 sequence (DNA): TGCGCCAGCAGCCAAGATCTTGGCGTCTACGAGCAGTACTTC.

The chain links TRBV30 to TRBJ1-5; 9 bases map to TRBD1. V gave up 4 bases and J gave up 4 bases; unmatched junction bases: 2. The CDR3 totals 13 residues. CDR1 GTSNPN and CDR2 SVGIG come from the germline V gene (reference sequence). Here the CDR3 reads CAWKGQGNQPQHF. As DNA, the CDR3 is TGTGCCTGGAAGGGACAGGGAAATCAGCCCCAGCATTTT.

V usage is TRBV28 and J usage is TRBJ2-7; 9 nucleotides match TRBD2. The CDR3 runs to 15 residues. Germline assignment: CDR1 MDHEN and CDR2 SYDVKM. Trimming at V came to 0 bases and at J to 2 bases, leaving 2 bases not matched to a gene. Here the CDR3 DNA reads TGTGCCAGCAGTTTATGGGGCGGGAGGGCCTACGAGCAGTACTTC. Protein: CASSLWGGRAYEQYF.

The chain carries TRBV6-9 and TRBJ2-1; 7 bases align to TRBD1. CDR1 and CDR2 from the germline V gene are MNHGY and SVAAGI. J was trimmed by 2 bases and V by 2 bases; bases with no gene match: 6. This CDR3 comprises 16 residues. For the CDR3, the DNA is TGTGCCAGCAGTTATAAGGACAGGAACCCCTACAATGAGCAGTTCTTC. Translation: CASSYKDRNPYNEQFF.

The gene calls are TRBV9 and TRBJ1-1; weak D call: TRBD1 (6 bases). CDR1 is SGDLS and CDR2 is YYNGEE in the germline V gene. The CDR3 totals 13 residues. For the CDR3, the DNA is TGTGCTATGTGTCGGGGGCCTAGCACTGAAGCTTTCTTT. It translates to CAMCRGPSTEAFF.

This clone showed up just once. The chain is built from TRBV7-9 and TRBJ2-2; the match to TRBD2 covers 9 bases. Trimming took 1 base from V and 4 from J; bases not matched to a gene: 7. Germline V gene lookup returns CDR1 SEHNR and CDR2 FQNEAQ (reference sequence). This CDR3 has 17 amino acids. The CDR3 reads CASSLDWLAGTTGELFF. The CDR3 DNA follows: TGTGCCAGCAGCTTAGATTGGCTAGCGGGAACCACCGGGGAGCTGTTTTTT.